This T cell receptor (beta chain) derives from a study of T cells after posttransplantation cyclophosphamide. Data came from immunoSEQ multiplex PCR; TCRdb stores just in-frame clones and leaves some out. The record shows tens of thousands of clones for this sample, with no singletons present. The CDR3 runs 16 residues. With 6 bases removed from V and 3 bases from J, the gap between germline ends came to 18 bases. Per the germline V gene, CDR1 is MDHEN and CDR2 is SYDVKM. The sequence was obtained from an older woman in good health, CMV-negative, and a related stem cell transplant donor. V usage is TRBV28 and J usage is TRBJ1-5; possible D gene TRBD1, 6 bases. Sequenced material: PBMCs. In DNA, the CDR3 is TGTGCCAGCAGCCTTAGCCTAGACAGGTTCAATCAGCCCCAGCATTTT. Translation gives CASSLSLDRFNQPQHF.